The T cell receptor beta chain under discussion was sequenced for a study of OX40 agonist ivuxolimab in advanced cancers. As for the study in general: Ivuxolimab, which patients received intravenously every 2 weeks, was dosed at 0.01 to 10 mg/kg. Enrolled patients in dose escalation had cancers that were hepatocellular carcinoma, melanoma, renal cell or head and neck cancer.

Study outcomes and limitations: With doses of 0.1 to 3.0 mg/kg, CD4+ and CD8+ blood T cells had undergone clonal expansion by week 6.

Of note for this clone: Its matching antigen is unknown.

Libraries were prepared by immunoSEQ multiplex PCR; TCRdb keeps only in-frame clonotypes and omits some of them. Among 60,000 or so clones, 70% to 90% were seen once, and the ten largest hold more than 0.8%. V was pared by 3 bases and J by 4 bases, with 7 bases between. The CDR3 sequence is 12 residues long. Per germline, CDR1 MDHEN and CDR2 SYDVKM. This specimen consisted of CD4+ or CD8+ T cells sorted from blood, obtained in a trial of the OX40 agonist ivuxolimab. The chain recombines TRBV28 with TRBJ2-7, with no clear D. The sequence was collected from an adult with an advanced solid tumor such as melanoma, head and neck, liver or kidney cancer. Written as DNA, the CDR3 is TGTGCCAGCAGTTTCGCCCGGTACGAGCAGTACTTC. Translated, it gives CASSFARYEQYF.